These 25 T cell receptor beta chains were sequenced from one sample in a study of molecular identifiers for immune sequencing clone quantification (dated 2018 in TCRdb). The library was produced with PCR. Sequencing took place on an Illumina HiSeq 4000. TCRdb took the public reads, trimmed them with fastp at Q25, ran MiXCR for clone calling and kept in-frame beta chains. Rows with one shared CDR3 protein collapse into an entry with the most common genes and DNA. This sample holds roughly 86,000 distinct CDR3 sequences; under 20% were observed only once. The top ten clonotypes cover roughly 0.93% of the sample. The specimen sequenced was naive CD8+ T cells from blood, with Jurkat cell RNA spiked in. The cell subset or site label here, explained by the study, means: FACS-sorted CD8+CD4-CCR7+CD45RA+ naive T cells. The origin of the receptors is a human donor in good health. Some libraries in this study had Jurkat cell RNA spiked in.

V gene TRBV7-9 combines with J gene TRBJ2-7; the match to TRBD2 covers 13 bases. This CDR3 comprises 15 residues. Unmatched junction bases numbered 7, after V lost 6 bases and J lost 5 bases. Germline CDR1 reads SEHNR; CDR2 reads FQNEAQ (reference sequence). The DNA for the CDR3 is TGTGCCAGCAGTCGAAGGACTAGCGGGGGCCACGAGCAGTACTTC. Its protein is CASSRRTSGGHEQYF.

This clonotype was observed at least ten times. The J gene is TRBJ1-5, the V gene TRBV27; D gene uncertain. Germline V gene data show CDR1 as MNHEY and CDR2 as SMNVEV (reference sequence). The CDR3 spans 13 residues. V was trimmed by 2 bases and J by 6 bases, leaving 8 bases between them. The CDR3 region is CASSLMSGQPQHF. Here the CDR3 DNA reads TGTGCCAGCAGTTTAATGTCCGGTCAGCCCCAGCATTTT.

Worth noting for this clonotype: A much bigger clone sits one base away, suggesting this may be a read error. V is TRBV4-1 and J is TRBJ2-7; no definite D call. Germline values: CDR1 MGHRA, CDR2 YSYEKL. CDR3 length equals 15 residues. CDR3 nucleotides: TGCGCCAGCGGCCAAGAATGGGTGGTGTCCTACGAGCAGTACTTC. Its translation: CASGQEWVVSYEQYF.

This clonotype was observed a few times. The V gene is TRBV27, the J gene TRBJ2-7; 7 nucleotides agree with TRBD2. J was trimmed by 3 bases and V by 2 bases; bases with no gene match: 7. There are 15 residues in the CDR3. Germline lookup yields CDR1 MNHEY and CDR2 SMNVEV (reference sequence). CDR3 DNA sequence: TGTGCCAGCAGTTTAGGCCCGGGAGGATTCTACGAGCAGTACTTC. This translates into CASSLGPGGFYEQYF.

This clonotype was found a few times. A much larger clone sits a single nucleotide away, making a read error possible. This chain joins TRBV7-6 and TRBJ1-1; 9 nucleotides match TRBD1. Germline values: CDR1 SGHVS, CDR2 FNYEAQ. J lost 4 bases, V lost 0 bases, and 9 bases had no gene match. The CDR3 length is 17 residues. The CDR3 reads CASSLAKTGGRSTEAFF. DNA for the CDR3: TGTGCCAGCAGCTTAGCTAAGACAGGGGGGCGGAGCACTGAAGCTTTCTTT.

This clonotype was seen a handful of times. With a much larger clone just one base away, this may be a read error. This chain links TRBV5-1 with TRBJ2-3; 9 nucleotides line up with TRBD2. This CDR3 region has 18 residues. The V segment lost 0 bases and the J segment 4 bases; nucleotides outside the gene matches: 12. In germline, CDR1 is SGHRS, CDR2 YFSETQ. CDR3 nucleotides: TGCGCCAGCAGCTTGGAGGAGGGACCAGCGGGAGGCCCAGATACGCAGTATTTT. Its protein product is CASSLEEGPAGGPDTQYF.

Details on this clonotype: A much larger clonotype is one base distant, so this may be a read error. The chain is built from TRBV19 and TRBJ1-2, with no clear D. Germline V gene lookup returns CDR1 LNHDA and CDR2 SQIVND (reference sequence). The CDR3 runs to 14 residues. Deletions cut 2 bases from V and 0 bases from J, with 7 bases between. CDR3 region: CASSITSANYGYTF. The CDR3 DNA is TGTGCCAGTAGTATAACGTCAGCTAACTATGGCTACACCTTC. The whole variable domain, remainder taken from reference TRBV19 and TRBJ1-2, is DGGITQSPKYLFRKEGQNVTLSCEQNLNHDAMYWYRQDPGQGLRLIYYSQIVNDFQKGDIAEGYSVSREKKESFPLTVTSAQKNPTAFYLCASSITSANYGYTFGSGTRLTVV.

The chain couples TRBV29-1 to TRBJ1-1, with no clear D. The V end was cut by 2 bases, the J end by 3 bases, with 16 bases between. The germline V gene encodes CDR1 SQVTM and CDR2 ANQGSEA. This CDR3 contains 15 residues. CDR3 sequence: CSVEFSHALYTEAFF. CDR3 coding DNA: TGCAGCGTTGAATTTTCGCATGCCCTTTACACTGAAGCTTTCTTT.

CDR3 coding DNA: TGCAGTGCTAGCGTGGGGATCCCCGGGACCCAGTACTTC. Encoded protein: CSASVGIPGTQYF. The rearrangement uses TRBV20-1 and TRBJ2-5; no clear D. The CDR3 is made up of 13 amino acids. Trimming cost V 3 bases and J 7 bases, with 15 bases left between them. Germline values: CDR1 DFQATT, CDR2 SNEGSKA (reference sequence).

In nucleotides, the CDR3 is TGTGCCACAACTAGCGGGGGAGCCGGGACGCAGCATTTT. Translated, it gives CATTSGGAGTQHF. This rearrangement joins TRBV24-1 to TRBJ2-3, with D perhaps matching TRBD1 (5 bases). The DNA matches TRBJ1-5 better at its end, which makes the J call doubtful. CDR1 and CDR2 (germline): KGHDR, SFDVKD. This CDR3 is built from 13 residues.

At least ten counts were recorded for this clonotype. The chain has TRBV27 and TRBJ2-1; 13 bases match TRBD2. The CDR3 has 17 amino acids. CDR1 and CDR2 (germline): MNHEY, SMNVEV (reference sequence). The junction had 10 bases not matched to a gene; V was cut back by 5 bases and J by 6 bases. The CDR3 DNA sequence: TGTGCCAGCAGTATCCCCCCGGGACTAGCGGGACCCAATGAGCAGTTCTTC. Translated: CASSIPPGLAGPNEQFF.

Concerning this clonotype itself: A much larger clone differs by one base, so this may be a read error. The CDR3, as DNA: TGTGCCAGCAAAAGTCGACAGGGCTACGAAGCCGGGGAGCTGTTTTTT. This encodes CASKSRQGYEAGELFF. This chain joins TRBV11-2 and TRBJ2-2; 7 bases map to TRBD1. The CDR3 is made up of 16 amino acids. The trim removed 7 bases at V and 6 bases at J, leaving 14 bases unmatched. Germline loops: CDR1 SGHAT, CDR2 FQNNGV.

This clonotype was picked up many times. The chain has TRBV12-3 or TRBV12-4 and TRBJ2-4; D is ambiguous. CDR3 length equals 13 residues. V gave up 6 bases and J gave up 1 base, with 7 bases separating them. The CDR3 sequence is CASSPLAKNIQYF. In DNA, the CDR3 is TGTGCCAGCAGCCCCCTGGCCAAAAACATTCAGTACTTC.

This clonotype was detected many times. The chain recombines TRBV6-6 with TRBJ2-7; maybe TRBD1 (6 bases). The CDR3 loop spans 13 amino acids. Germline CDR1 reads MNHNY; CDR2 reads SVGAGI (reference sequence). V lost 4 bases to trimming and J lost 5 bases, with 12 bases between them. As DNA, the CDR3 is TGTGCCAGCAGTTCATTCCCAGGGGACGAGCAGTACTTC. Its protein product is CASSSFPGDEQYF.

This clonotype was seen more than once but under ten times. The gene calls are TRBV12-3 or TRBV12-4 and TRBJ2-1; D is ambiguous. The CDR3 extends over 12 amino acids. V was pared by 1 base and J by 12 bases, with 10 bases between. CDR3 loop: CASSLDVKGQFF. In DNA, the CDR3 is TGTGCCAGCAGTTTAGACGTAAAGGGGCAGTTCTTC.

This clonotype showed up many times. This chain joins TRBV29-1 and TRBJ2-5; D might be TRBD1 (5 bases). Between the trimmed V and J ends, which lost 3 bases and 4 bases, there was a span of 15 bases. The CDR3 extends over 14 amino acids. The germline CDR1 and CDR2 sequences are SQVTM and ANQGSEA. The CDR3: CSVDSRAGGETQYF. DNA of the CDR3: TGCAGCGTTGATAGCAGGGCAGGCGGAGAGACCCAGTACTTC.

This clonotype came up many times. This sequence joins TRBV6-5 and TRBJ1-2; TRBD1 agrees at 7 bases. V lost 1 base to trimming and J lost 8 bases; unmatched junction nucleotides: 7. Looked up from germline, CDR1 is MNHEY and CDR2 is SVGAGI. CDR3 length equals 14 residues. The CDR3 is CASSYYFTGDGYTF. The CDR3 DNA reads TGTGCCAGCAGTTACTATTTCACAGGGGACGGCTACACCTTC.

This clonotype was seen ten or more times. The rearrangement uses TRBV7-2 and TRBJ2-1; no clear D gene. The V gene's germline CDR1 is SGHTA and CDR2 FQGNSA. Trimming pared 2 bases from V and 0 bases from J, leaving 5 bases between. CDR3 size: 14 residues. CDR3 sequence (DNA): TGTGCCAGCAGCTTACTCAGCTCCTACAATGAGCAGTTCTTC. As protein: CASSLLSSYNEQFF.

This clonotype was observed many times. V and J are TRBV9 and TRBJ2-2; 7 bases map to TRBD2. CDR1 and CDR2 from the germline V gene are SGDLS and YYNGEE. V was clipped by 1 base and J by 5 bases; unmatched bases: 8. The CDR3 is made up of 16 amino acids. The CDR3 DNA follows: TGTGCCAGCAGCGTACTAGGCGGGAGCCCGACCGGGGAGCTGTTTTTT. Translating gives CASSVLGGSPTGELFF.

This clonotype has a count of ten or more. This rearrangement joins TRBV4-3 to TRBJ1-1; a possible D gene is TRBD1 (5 bases). The CDR3 is 15 amino acids. Germline CDR1 is LGHNA and CDR2 is YSLEER. Trimming removed 0 bases at V and 6 bases at J, with 14 bases between. The CDR3 DNA sequence: TGCGCCAGCAGCCAAGATCTTGGGGCTGGATCTGAAGCTTTCTTT. Translation gives CASSQDLGAGSEAFF.

This clonotype was seen ten or more times. The chain links TRBV7-8 to TRBJ2-5, with 7 bases aligning to TRBD2. V gave up 0 bases and J gave up 0 bases; unmatched junction bases: 7. CDR1 and CDR2 from the germline V gene are SGHVS and FQNEAQ. The length of the CDR3 is 17 residues. The CDR3 loop reads CASSLALGGGDQETQYF. The CDR3 DNA is TGTGCCAGCAGCTTAGCTCTTGGGGGGGGGGACCAAGAGACCCAGTACTTC.

This clonotype was seen at least ten times. CDR3 DNA: TGTGCCAGCGGGGACTCACAGGGTCTCTATACCTACGAGCAGTACTTC. Translated: CASGDSQGLYTYEQYF. The rearrangement joins TRBV6-1 to TRBJ2-7, with D perhaps given as TRBD1 or TRBD2 (6 bases each). V lost 8 bases and J lost 2, with 22 bases in between. The CDR3 totals 16 residues. The germline CDR1 and CDR2 sequences are MNHNS and SASEGT.

This clonotype was counted many times. CDR3 bases: TGTGCCAGCAGTCCGGATGGACAGGGGGCCAATCAGCCCCAGCATTTT. Translated, it gives CASSPDGQGANQPQHF. The chain couples TRBV12-3 or TRBV12-4 to TRBJ1-5; 11 positions match TRBD1. This CDR3 spans 16 amino acids. The J segment lost 3 bases and the V segment lost 5 bases, leaving 6 bases of the junction unmatched.

This clonotype was seen ten or more times. The V call is TRBV7-6, the J call TRBJ2-3; D is unresolved. CDR1 is SGHVS, CDR2 FNYEAQ, per germline. V lost 1 base to trimming and J lost 0 bases, with 14 bases between them. The CDR3 totals 17 residues. This CDR3 is CASSLDVSGSSTDTQYF. As DNA, the CDR3 is TGTGCCAGCAGCTTAGACGTCTCGGGTTCGAGCACAGATACGCAGTATTTT.

Note on this clonotype: Germline and junction disagree at one end, which may indicate a read error. The chain employs TRBV19 and TRBJ1-1, with a weak D call TRBD1 (6 bases). Germline-derived CDR1 and CDR2 are LNHDA and SQIVND (reference sequence). The CDR3 totals 16 residues. DNA of the CDR3: TGTGCCGGTAGCCCTGAAAGGGGGACTATAAACACTGAGGCTTTCTTT. Amino acids: CAGSPERGTINTEAFF.